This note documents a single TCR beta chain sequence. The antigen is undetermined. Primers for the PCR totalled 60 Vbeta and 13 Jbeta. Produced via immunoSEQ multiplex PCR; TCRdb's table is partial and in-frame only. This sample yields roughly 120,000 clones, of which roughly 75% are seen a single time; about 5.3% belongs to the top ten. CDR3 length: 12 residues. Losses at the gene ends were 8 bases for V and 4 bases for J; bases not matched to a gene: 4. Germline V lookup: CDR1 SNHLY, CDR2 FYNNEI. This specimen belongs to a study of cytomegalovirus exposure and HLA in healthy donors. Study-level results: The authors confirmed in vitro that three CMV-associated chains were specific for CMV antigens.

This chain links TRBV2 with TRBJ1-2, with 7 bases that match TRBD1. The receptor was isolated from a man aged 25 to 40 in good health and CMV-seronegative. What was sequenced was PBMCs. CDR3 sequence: CASSEGAYGYTF. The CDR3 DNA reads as TGTGCCAGCTCTGAGGGGGCCTATGGCTACACCTTC.